These 4 T cell receptor beta chains came from one sample sequenced in a study of shared clonotypes between healthy human individuals. The assay was immunoSEQ multiplex PCR, and TCRdb's table has in-frame clones only and misses some. The repertoire has nearly 1,000,000 clones, over 75% of them found once; the top ten carry approximately 1.5%. The sample consisted of memory CD4+ T cells sorted from blood. Specified subset: CD45RA-negative fraction. These receptor sequences come from a man younger than 35 in good health.

The chain carries TRBV28 and TRBJ1-4; 7 positions agree with TRBD1. Germline CDR1 MDHEN, CDR2 SYDVKM. This CDR3 is built from 17 residues. V trimming: 5 bases; J trimming: 6 bases; junction bases outside the gene matches: 15. DNA of the CDR3: TGTGCCAGCAGTGCAGCACAGGGGCCCGGCGCATATGAAAAACTGTTTTTT. As protein: CASSAAQGPGAYEKLFF. The entire variable domain, with the rest obtained from reference TRBV28 and TRBJ1-4, is as follows: DVKVTQSSRYLVKRTGEKVFLECVQDMDHENMFWYRQDPGLGLRLIYFSYDVKMKEKGDIPEGYSVSREKKERFSLILESASTNQTSMYLCASSAAQGPGAYEKLFFGSGTQLSVL.

J is TRBJ1-1 and V is TRBV6-6; tentatively, D is TRBD1 (6 bases). CDR1 is MNHNY, CDR2 SVGAGI, per germline (reference sequence). This CDR3 spans 15 amino acids. V shed 1 base and J shed 1 base, with 10 bases lying between them. The DNA of the CDR3 is TGTGCCAGCAGTTACTGGGAGACAGGGAACACTGAAGCTTTCTTT. Its protein is CASSYWETGNTEAFF.

V usage is TRBV7-2 and J usage is TRBJ2-7; 9 nucleotides align to TRBD1. The CDR3 runs to 15 residues. V lost 5 bases and J lost 2; bases outside the gene matches: 7. The germline gives CDR1 SGHTA, CDR2 FQGNSA. This chain's CDR3 is CASSQGQGITYEQYF. The CDR3 nucleotides read TGTGCCAGCAGCCAGGGACAGGGCATAACCTACGAGCAGTACTTC.

This clone was counted a single time. This chain joins TRBV28 and TRBJ1-5; D unresolved. There are 17 residues in the CDR3. CDR1 and CDR2 (germline): MDHEN, SYDVKM. V was pared by 6 bases and J by 4 bases, with 22 bases between. Here the CDR3 reads CASRKDPYVLPNQPQHF. The CDR3 DNA sequence: TGTGCCAGCAGGAAAGACCCATACGTACTTCCAAATCAGCCCCAGCATTTT.